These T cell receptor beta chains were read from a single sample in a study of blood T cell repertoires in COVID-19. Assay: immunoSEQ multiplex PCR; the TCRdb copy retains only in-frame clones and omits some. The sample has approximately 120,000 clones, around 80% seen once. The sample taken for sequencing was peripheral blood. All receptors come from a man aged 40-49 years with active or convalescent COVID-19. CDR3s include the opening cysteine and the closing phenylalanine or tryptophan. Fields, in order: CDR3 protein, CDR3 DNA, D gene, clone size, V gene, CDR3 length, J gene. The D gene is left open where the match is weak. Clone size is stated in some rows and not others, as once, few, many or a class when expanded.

CAAGQGNTEAFF | TGTGCCGCCGGACAGGGGAACACTGAAGCTTTCTTT | TRBD1 | - | TRBV30 | 12 | TRBJ1-1
CASSPRTGRYGYTF | TGTGCCAGCAGCCCCCGGACAGGGAGGTATGGCTACACCTTC | TRBD1 | - | TRBV3-1/TRBV3-2 | 14 | TRBJ1-2
CAATSRGPDTQYF | TGTGCCGCAACCTCCAGGGGCCCAGATACGCAGTATTTT | - | once | TRBV25-1 | 13 | TRBJ2-3
CASSLGRGDQPQHF | TGTGCCAGCAGTCTCGGCAGGGGAGATCAGCCCCAGCATTTT | - | - | TRBV27 | 14 | TRBJ1-5
CASGLVRGAEAFF | TGTGCTAGTGGTTTGGTGAGAGGAGCTGAAGCTTTCTTT | - | - | TRBV12-5 | 13 | TRBJ1-1
CASSPSFGTGDSPLHF | TGTGCCAGCTCACCTTCCTTTGGGACAGGGGATTCACCCCTCCACTTT | TRBD1 | few | TRBV18 | 16 | TRBJ1-6
CASSGRTGGVKDTQYF | TGTGCCAGCAGCGGGAGGACAGGGGGCGTTAAGGATACGCAGTATTTT | TRBD1 | - | TRBV7-6 | 16 | TRBJ2-3
CSVERLAGGPSGELFF | TGCAGCGTTGAGAGACTAGCGGGAGGGCCAAGCGGGGAGCTGTTTTTT | TRBD2 | once | TRBV29-1 | 16 | TRBJ2-2
CASSLNPLDEQFF | TGTGCCAGCAGTTTAAATCCCCTCGATGAGCAGTTCTTC | - | - | TRBV28 | 13 | TRBJ2-1
CASSFEGANYGYTF | TGTGCCAGCAGTTTTGAAGGGGCTAACTATGGCTACACCTTC | - | - | TRBV28 | 14 | TRBJ1-2
CAWRKGQGAYNEQFF | TGTGCCTGGAGAAAGGGACAGGGGGCATACAATGAGCAGTTCTTC | TRBD1 | - | TRBV30 | 15 | TRBJ2-1
CASSSQGGSGSEQYF | TGTGCCAGCAGCTCGCAGGGCGGGAGCGGTAGCGAGCAGTACTTC | TRBD2 | - | TRBV11-2 | 15 | TRBJ2-7
CASSVSVPSDTQYF | TGTGCCAGCAGCGTATCTGTCCCCTCAGATACGCAGTATTTT | - | many | TRBV5-4 | 14 | TRBJ2-3
CASSSGTGGYNEQFF | TGCGCCAGCAGCTCCGGGACAGGGGGATACAATGAGCAGTTCTTC | TRBD1 | - | TRBV5-1 | 15 | TRBJ2-1
CASSVQGITYNEQFF | TGTGCCAGCAGCGTTCAGGGTATAACCTACAATGAGCAGTTCTTC | - | - | TRBV2 | 15 | TRBJ2-1
CATSDYRDTDTQYF | TGTGCCACCAGTGATTACCGGGACACAGATACGCAGTATTTT | - | - | TRBV24-1 | 14 | TRBJ2-3
CASSGGGIAPNVYEQYF | TGTGCCAGCAGCGGGGGAGGGATAGCTCCAAATGTCTACGAGCAGTACTTC | TRBD2 | - | TRBV5-4 | 17 | TRBJ2-7
CASSADSHNSPLHF | TGTGCCAGCAGCGCCGACAGTCATAATTCACCCCTCCACTTT | - | - | TRBV5-8 | 14 | TRBJ1-6
CASSSGTGDSPLHF | TGTGCCAGCAGTTCCGGGACGGGGGATTCACCCCTCCACTTT | - | - | TRBV2 | 14 | TRBJ1-6
CASSPRLAGAEYQETQYF | TGTGCCAGCAGCCCTCGACTAGCGGGGGCCGAGTACCAAGAGACCCAGTACTTC | TRBD2 | - | TRBV11-3 | 18 | TRBJ2-5
CASRQGREVGGYTF | TGTGCCAGCAGACAAGGCAGGGAAGTCGGCGGCTACACCTTC | - | - | TRBV7-2 | 14 | TRBJ1-2
CASSYGTPVAFF | TGTGCCAGCAGTTACGGGACACCGGTCGCTTTCTTT | - | - | TRBV6-2/TRBV6-3 | 12 | TRBJ1-1